Here is one T cell receptor beta chain with its context. Nashville, Tennessee was home to all donors, each a Caucasian adult. The sample originates from a study of shared clonotypes between healthy human individuals. Unsorted PBMC contributed roughly 300 ng DNA, approximately 30,000 T cell genomes, to each replicate PCR. The sequencing of unsorted PBMC DNA took place on ten immunoSEQ deep assay plates. The assay was immunoSEQ multiplex PCR, and TCRdb's table has in-frame clones only and misses some. In the table there are around 450,000 clones, roughly three quarters of which are singletons. Germline V CDR1 and CDR2: SGDLS, YYNGEE. V lost 3 bases and J lost 0, with 14 bases in between. The CDR3 has 16 residues.

The sequenced material came from PBMCs. The TCR comes from a woman aged 40 to 49 in good health. Some clones in this sample may be carry-over from other donors' samples. This chain links TRBV9 with TRBJ2-3, with TRBD1 as a possible D gene (6 bases). In DNA, the CDR3 is TGTGCCAGCAGCGCCAGGGGAGATCCTAGCACAGATACGCAGTATTTT. This sequence encodes CASSARGDPSTDTQYF.